This T cell receptor beta chain was recovered during a study of post-analysis software for immune sequencing data (dated by TCRdb to 2015 to 2017). Background on the whole study: Recorded disease courses included relapsing-remitting, secondary progressive and progressive-relapsing multiple sclerosis, with some patients lacking subtype annotation. The patient repertoires were compared against more than 10 previously published healthy control repertoires obtained from donors aged about 6 to 28 years. A subset of samples was prepared in parallel using single-end sample barcoding, then pooled and co-amplified after Illumina adapter ligation. The study at large found these results: When samples were clustered directly using the F measure, samples prepared in the same batch co-clustered strongly, which prompted a batch-effect correction. Patients showed significantly higher frequencies than controls for a handful of TRBV segments, among them TRBV5-6, TRBV5-1 and TRBV20-1. The multiple sclerosis patient group was slightly younger than the control group. Significantly lower normalized Chao1 diversity was found in multiple sclerosis patients than in controls, suggesting substantial peripheral T-cell clonal expansion.

Library method: PCR. The reads were generated on an Illumina HiSeq 2500. Unique molecular identifiers were incorporated into TCR beta cDNA libraries to reduce PCR and sequencing biases. Roughly 0.5 million cDNA molecules were obtained per 1 to 10 million input T cells, so each molecule approximated one T cell. The patient libraries were prepared and sequenced with the same protocol used for the earlier healthy control dataset. Within a given batch, samples were prepared together, multiplexed and sequenced on the same HiSeq lane. The authors' analysis ran thus. MIGEC was used to process the raw barcoded reads, and molecular identifier groups with only a single read were discarded before consensus assembly and CDR3 extraction. Clonotype tables were post-analysed with VDJtools, and diversity was normalized by down-sampling all datasets to the smallest sample size. In repertoire overlap clustering, CDR3 amino acid sequences, but not nucleotide sequences, were matched to correct batch-related cross-sample contamination. The public sequencing data were trimmed at Q25 with fastp and processed into clonotypes with MiXCR by TCRdb, which kept only in-frame beta chains. Rows with a matching CDR3 protein are joined into one entry that keeps the most common DNA and genes. TCRdb's processing, not the authors' own work, is the source of the V and J calls. In this sample the table shows a few hundred thousand distinct CDR3 sequences, less than 40% of which occur a single time. Roughly 13% of the sample goes to the ten largest clones.

This clonotype was seen a handful of times. Its binding antigen is unknown. Nothing much larger sits one base from this clone, and base qualities are not available. There are 21 amino acids in the CDR3, from cysteine to phenylalanine inclusive. This entry keeps only the CDR3 DNA: 63 bases, framed from base 1. The germline V gene encodes CDR1 DFQATT and CDR2 SNEGSKA (reference sequence). The V end loses 0 bases and the J end loses 3 bases, and a stretch of 30 bases separates them. To demonstrate the VDJtools post-analysis software, the study profiled TCR beta repertoires from the peripheral blood of about 13 young patients with multiple sclerosis. The multiple sclerosis patients were children and adolescents ranging in age from roughly 6 to 16 years.

This TCR came from a girl aged 5-17 years with multiple sclerosis. Sequenced input: blood. The chain joins TRBV20-1 to TRBJ1-5; TRBD1 is a possible D gene, resting on 6 matching bases. The nucleotide sequence reads TGCAGTGCTAGAGATCGGGGGCCATTCCGGGACAATTGGGGTCCCAATCAGCCCCAGCATTTT. This encodes CSARDRGPFRDNWGPNQPQHF.